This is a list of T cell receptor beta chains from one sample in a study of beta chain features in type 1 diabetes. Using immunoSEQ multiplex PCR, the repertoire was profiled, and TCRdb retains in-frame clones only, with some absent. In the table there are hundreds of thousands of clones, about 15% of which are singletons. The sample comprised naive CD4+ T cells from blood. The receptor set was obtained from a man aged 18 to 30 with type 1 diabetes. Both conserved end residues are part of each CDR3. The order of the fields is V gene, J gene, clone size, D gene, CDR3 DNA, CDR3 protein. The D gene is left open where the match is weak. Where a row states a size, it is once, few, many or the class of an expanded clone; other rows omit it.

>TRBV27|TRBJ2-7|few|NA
TGTGCCAGCAGTTTAAGACTGGACTACGAGCAGTACTTC
CASSLRLDYEQYF
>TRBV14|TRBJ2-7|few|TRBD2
TGTGCCAGCAGCCAAGGGGGTAGCGGGAGGTATCCGTACTTC
CASSQGGSGRYPYF
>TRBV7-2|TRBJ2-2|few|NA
TGTGCCAGCAGCTTAGTTGACTGGTACACCGGGGAGCTGTTTTTT
CASSLVDWYTGELFF
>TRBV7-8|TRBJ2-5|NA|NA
TGTGCCAGCAGCTTAATCACCAGGCAAGAGACCCAGTACTTC
CASSLITRQETQYF
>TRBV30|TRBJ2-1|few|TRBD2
TGTGCCTGGACCAGAATAAGCGGGGCGAGCTCCTACAATGAGCAGTTCTTC
CAWTRISGASSYNEQFF
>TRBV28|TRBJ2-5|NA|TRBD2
TGTGCCAGCAGTCCGGGACTAGCGGGCCAAGAGACCCAGTACTTC
CASSPGLAGQETQYF
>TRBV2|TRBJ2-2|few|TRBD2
TGTGCCAGCAGTGAAGCGAGAGCGGGGGGGATAGGGGAGCTGTTTTTT
CASSEARAGGIGELFF
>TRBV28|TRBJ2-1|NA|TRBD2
TGTGCCAGCAGTTCCGGCGGGAGGGCCCCCGACAATGAGCAGTTCTTC
CASSSGGRAPDNEQFF
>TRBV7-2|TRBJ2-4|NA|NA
TGTGCCAGCAGCCCCCAACCCCGGGGATCCCTGGCCAAAAACATTCAGTACTTC
CASSPQPRGSLAKNIQYF
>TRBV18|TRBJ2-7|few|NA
TGTGCCAGCTCACCACTACGGGACTTGAATTACGAGCAGTACTTC
CASSPLRDLNYEQYF
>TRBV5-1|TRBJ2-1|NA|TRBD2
TGCGCCAGCAGCTTGGGACTAGCGGTAGACAATGAGCAGTTCTTC
CASSLGLAVDNEQFF
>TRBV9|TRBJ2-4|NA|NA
TGTGCCAGCAGCGCAACCAGCGGGTCCGTAGCCAAAAACATTCAGTACTTC
CASSATSGSVAKNIQYF
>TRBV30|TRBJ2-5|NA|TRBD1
TGTGCCTGGTCAGGGGGCCGAGAGACCCAGTACTTC
CAWSGGRETQYF
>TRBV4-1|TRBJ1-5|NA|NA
TGCGCCAGCAGCCAAGATGGCCAGGGGCATCAGCCCCAGCATTTT
CASSQDGQGHQPQHF
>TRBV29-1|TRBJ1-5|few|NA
TGCAGCGTTGAATCGGGGTTCGGTCAGCCCCAGCATTTT
CSVESGFGQPQHF
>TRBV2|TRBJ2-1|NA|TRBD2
TGTGCCAGCAGCACTCTAGCGGGGGGGGGATACAATGAGCAGTTCTTC
CASSTLAGGGYNEQFF
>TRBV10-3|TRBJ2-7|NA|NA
TGTGCCATCAGTGCCCACAAGGGACAATCCTACGAGCAGTACTTC
CAISAHKGQSYEQYF
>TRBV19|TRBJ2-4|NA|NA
TGTGCCAGTAGTATTTTGGGCCGCGGGGCCAAAAACATTCAGTACTTC
CASSILGRGAKNIQYF
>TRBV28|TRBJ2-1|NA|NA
TGTGCCAGCCAGGCTCTCGTCTACAATGAGCAGTTCTTC
CASQALVYNEQFF
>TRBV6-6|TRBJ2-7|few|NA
TGTGCCAGCAGTAGGGGCTACGAGCAGTACTTC
CASSRGYEQYF
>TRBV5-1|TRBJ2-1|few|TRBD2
TGCGCCAGCAGCTCATCTCGACTAGCGGGAGGTCCCAGTGAGCAGTTCTTC
CASSSSRLAGGPSEQFF
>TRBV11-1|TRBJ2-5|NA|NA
TGTGCCAGCAGCGTCGGACAGAGCCAAGAGACCCAGTACTTC
CASSVGQSQETQYF
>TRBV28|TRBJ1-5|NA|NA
TGTGCCAGCAGGGCGGGGGGAGGCAATCAGCCCCAGCATTTT
CASRAGGGNQPQHF
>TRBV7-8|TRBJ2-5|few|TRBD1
TGTGCCAGCAGCGTAGGGACAGTGTACCAAGAGACCCAGTACTTC
CASSVGTVYQETQYF
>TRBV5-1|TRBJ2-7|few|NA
TGCGCCAGCAGCCCCCCCTGGAGCTCCTACGAGCAGTACTTC
CASSPPWSSYEQYF
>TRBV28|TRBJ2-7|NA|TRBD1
TGTGCCAGCAGTTCCGGACAGGCCAAGCAGTACTTC
CASSSGQAKQYF
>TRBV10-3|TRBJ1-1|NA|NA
TGTGCCACCCAGGGTCCAGAGAACACTGAAGCTTTCTTT
CATQGPENTEAFF
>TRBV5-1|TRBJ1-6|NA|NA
TGCGCCAGCAGCTTGGAGGAGGGAAATTCACCCCTCCACTTT
CASSLEEGNSPLHF
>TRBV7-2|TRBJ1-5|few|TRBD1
TGTGCCAGCAGCGTAACTACAGGGGTTCAGCCCCAGCATTTT
CASSVTTGVQPQHF
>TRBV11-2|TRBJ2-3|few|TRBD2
TGTGCCAGCAGCTCGATGATTAGCGGGGTGAGCACAGATACGCAGTATTTT
CASSSMISGVSTDTQYF
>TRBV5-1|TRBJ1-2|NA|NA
TGCGCCAGCAGCTTGACGGTTAACTATGGCTACACCTTC
CASSLTVNYGYTF
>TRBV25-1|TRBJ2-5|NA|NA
TGTGCCAGCAGTGGGCAGGGCTCCCCTTATCAAGAGACCCAGTACTTC
CASSGQGSPYQETQYF
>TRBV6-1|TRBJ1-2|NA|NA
TGTGCCAGCAGTGACCGGGACTTGGAGGATGGCTACACCTTC
CASSDRDLEDGYTF